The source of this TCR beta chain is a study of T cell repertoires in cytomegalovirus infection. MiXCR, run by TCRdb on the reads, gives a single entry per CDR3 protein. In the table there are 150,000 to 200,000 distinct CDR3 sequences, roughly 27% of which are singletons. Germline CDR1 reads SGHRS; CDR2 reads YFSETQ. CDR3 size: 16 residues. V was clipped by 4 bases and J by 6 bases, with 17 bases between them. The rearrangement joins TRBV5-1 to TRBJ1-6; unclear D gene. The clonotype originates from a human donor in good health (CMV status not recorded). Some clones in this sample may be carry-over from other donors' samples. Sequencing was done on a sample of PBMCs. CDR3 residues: CASSPETAASNSPLHF. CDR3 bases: TGCGCCAGCAGCCCCGAAACGGCGGCTTCTAATTCACCCCTCCACTTT.